This T cell receptor (beta chain) was sequenced in a study of T cells after yellow fever vaccination. Study-level findings and limits: A small share of clonotypes appeared in both CD4 and CD8 compartments. Reappearing after the booster were most of the clones from primary vaccination (around 96% CD4, around 90% CD8).

Generation of TCR cDNA used 5'RACE template switching (which added a universal primer site and UMIs). One entry per CDR3 protein, called by TCRdb with MiXCR from the 5' RACE reads. Of approximately 300,000 distinct CDR3 sequences listed, roughly 8.7% are singletons. The V segment lost 5 bases and the J segment 6 bases; nucleotides outside the gene matches: 10. The CDR3 is made up of 15 amino acids. CDR1 and CDR2 from the germline V gene are LNHNV and YYDKDF (reference sequence). This clonotype was picked up a small number of times. Its antigen is undetermined. This receptor was identified in a man between 18 and 35 years old who received the YFV17D yellow fever vaccine. The sequenced sample was PBMCs, obtained on the day of the first yellow fever vaccination. The gene calls are TRBV15 and TRBJ1-1; the match to TRBD1 covers 9 bases. The CDR3 nucleotides read TGTGCCACCAGCCCTCGTTCACAGGGGGCTCCTGAAGCTTTCTTT. This encodes CATSPRSQGAPEAFF.